This TCR beta chain emerged from a study of T cell repertoires in cytomegalovirus infection. Study-wide findings and caveats: Adding up the frequency of public TCR beta families identified people who carried CMV plus the relevant HLA. Dominating the ex vivo response were HLA-C-restricted CMV-specific TCR beta clonotypes.

Germline-derived CDR1 and CDR2 are LGHNA and YSLEER. V was pared by 4 bases and J by 6 bases, with 8 bases of the junction left unmatched. The CDR3 spans 15 residues. This clonotype was counted between two and nine times. Its antigen is not identified. TCRdb re-called the reads through MiXCR, storing one row per CDR3 protein. The sample holds around 360,000 distinct CDR3 sequences; about 32% are singletons and the top ten take less than 15%. The gene calls are TRBV4-3 and TRBJ1-2, with 10 positions matching TRBD1. The sequence was collected from a human donor in good health (CMV status not recorded). Some clones in this sample may be carry-over from other donors' samples. The starting material was cultured PBMCs, obtained from culture after CMV antigen stimulation. Here the CDR3 DNA reads TGCGCCAGCAGCCTGCAAAGCGGGACAGGGGATGGCTACACCTTC. This codes for CASSLQSGTGDGYTF.